The text below deals with one T cell receptor (beta chain). Grouping used clinical history reported by participants in a survey and questionnaire. This CDR3 has 15 residues. V lost 6 bases and J 0 bases, leaving 15 bases between the germline ends. CDR1 is MNHEY, CDR2 SMNVEV, per germline (reference sequence). This entry belongs to a study of blood T cell repertoires in COVID-19. Study in general: Whether acute or convalescent, the COVID-19 samples came from the United States, Italy and Spain.

The assay was immunoSEQ multiplex PCR, and TCRdb's table has in-frame clones only and misses some. Here the sample spans around 180,000 clones, roughly 89% being singletons. The chain combines TRBV27 with TRBJ2-7; tentatively, D is TRBD2 (6 bases). This TCR came from a woman aged 40 to 50 with acute COVID-19. Material for sequencing was PBMCs or T cells enriched from blood (not recorded which). Here the CDR3 DNA reads TGTGCCAGCAGCTCCAAAGGAGGGCTCTCCTACGAGCAGTACTTC. Translating it yields CASSSKGGLSYEQYF.